This T cell receptor beta chain was observed in a study of blood T cell repertoires in COVID-19. Across the whole study: T cells, B-cell-depleted T cells, or PBMCs supplied cDNA or gDNA.

The germline V gene encodes CDR1 SGHRS and CDR2 YFSETQ. The CDR3 has 16 residues. V was pared by 4 bases and J by 8 bases, with 19 bases between. Some clones are missing from TCRdb's copy, which holds only in-frame ones; the method was immunoSEQ multiplex PCR. This table has more than 95,000 clones, about 77% appearing once. This clone was seen just once. Sequencing was done on a sample of peripheral blood. The receptor comes from a human donor in a cohort sampled during active COVID-19. The chain employs TRBV5-1 and TRBJ1-6, with D possibly being TRBD1 (5 bases). The CDR3 DNA sequence: TGCGCCAGCAGCACCGAAATCGCCGGGGGGGATTCACCCCTCCACTTT. Translated, it gives CASSTEIAGGDSPLHF.